This T cell receptor (beta chain) was documented in a study of T cell responses to AZD1222 COVID-19 vaccine. Study information: Second doses were pooled across both intervals (about 4 or about 12 weeks).

Using immunoSEQ multiplex PCR, the repertoire was profiled, and TCRdb retains in-frame clones only, with some absent. Among roughly 120,000 clones listed, 70% to 90% were seen once. The CDR3 sequence is 16 residues long. The germline V gene has CDR1 KGHSH and CDR2 LQKENI. The V gene end was trimmed by 3 bases and the J gene end by 3 bases; junction bases not matched to a gene: 8. The clonotype was recovered from an adult in good health. The chain recombines TRBV18 with TRBJ1-5; 7 bases agree with TRBD1. This specimen consisted of peripheral blood, obtained on day 0 of AZD1222 vaccination. CDR3 nucleotides: TGTGCCAGCTCACCTGCGGGCAGGGGGTCCAATCAGCCCCAGCATTTT. Translating gives CASSPAGRGSNQPQHF.